This TCR beta chain emerged from a study of cytomegalovirus exposure and HLA in healthy donors. The CDR3 is 16 residues long. V trimming: 1 base; J trimming: 9 bases; junction bases outside the gene matches: 10. CDR1 is SGHTA and CDR2 is FQGNSA in the germline V gene. Healthy people donating bone marrow made up the donors. This clone appeared a few times. Researchers ran the PCR with 60 Vbeta and 13 Jbeta primers. Only in-frame clones appear in the TCRdb table, and some are missing; sequencing was by immunoSEQ multiplex PCR. Among 140,000 or so clones listed, around 65% were seen once. The V gene is TRBV7-2, the J gene TRBJ2-1, with 9 bases that match TRBD1. Sequenced input: PBMCs. This TCR came from an older woman in good health and CMV-seronegative. CDR3 in amino acids: CASSLVPQGAQGEQFF. CDR3 coding DNA: TGTGCCAGCAGCTTAGTCCCACAGGGGGCGCAGGGTGAGCAGTTCTTC.